This T cell receptor (beta chain) was captured by sequencing in a study of patients and donors after allogeneic stem cell transplantation (dated by TCRdb to 2020 to 2021). At the junction V is shortened by 1 base and J by 2 bases, with 7 bases in between. The germline V gene (reference sequence) sets CDR1 to SGHKS and CDR2 to YYEKEE. Including cysteine and phenylalanine, the CDR3 has 13 amino acids. The entry retains the CDR3 DNA only, 39 bases that are in frame from base 1. Notes on this clonotype: Its antigen specificity is not known. Base qualities were left out, and no much larger clone turns up one base away.

To prepare the library, RT-PCR was applied. The sequencer listed for this sample is NextSeq 550. The public reads were reprocessed in TCRdb via fastp at Q25 and MiXCR, keeping in-frame beta chains. Each CDR3 protein appears once, grouped with its most common genes and DNA. This sample is represented by roughly 960,000 distinct CDR3 sequences; approximately 19% of them were singletons. The ten biggest clones cover 6% of the sample. The specimen sequenced was blood, either unsorted or a sorted T cell fraction (not recorded which). This chain joins TRBV5-5 to TRBJ2-7; no D gene can be assigned with confidence. The receptor was isolated from a human donor who was either an allogeneic HSCT recipient or a stem cell or donor lymphocyte infusion donor (not recorded which). It is not recorded whose cells these are; they may come from a transplant donor. The DNA is TGTGCCAGCAGCTTGTGGGCAGCCTACGAGCAGTACTTC. Its protein product is CASSLWAAYEQYF.